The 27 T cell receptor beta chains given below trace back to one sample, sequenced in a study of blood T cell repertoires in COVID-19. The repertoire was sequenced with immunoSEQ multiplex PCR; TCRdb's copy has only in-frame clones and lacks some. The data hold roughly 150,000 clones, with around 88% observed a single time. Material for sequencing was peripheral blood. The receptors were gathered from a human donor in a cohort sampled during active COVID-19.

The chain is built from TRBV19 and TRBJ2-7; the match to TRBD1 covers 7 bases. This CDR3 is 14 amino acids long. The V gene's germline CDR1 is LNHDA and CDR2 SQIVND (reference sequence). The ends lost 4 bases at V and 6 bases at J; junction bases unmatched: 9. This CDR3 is CASSTTGAGSEQYF. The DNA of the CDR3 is TGTGCCAGTAGTACCACAGGGGCTGGGTCCGAGCAGTACTTC.

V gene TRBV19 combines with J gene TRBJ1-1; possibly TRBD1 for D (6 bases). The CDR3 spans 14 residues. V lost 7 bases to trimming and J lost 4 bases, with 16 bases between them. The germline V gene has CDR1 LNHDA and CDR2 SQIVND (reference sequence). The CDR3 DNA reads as TGTGCCAGTACCCCGGCAGGGGTGATCACTGAAGCTTTCTTT. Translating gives CASTPAGVITEAFF.

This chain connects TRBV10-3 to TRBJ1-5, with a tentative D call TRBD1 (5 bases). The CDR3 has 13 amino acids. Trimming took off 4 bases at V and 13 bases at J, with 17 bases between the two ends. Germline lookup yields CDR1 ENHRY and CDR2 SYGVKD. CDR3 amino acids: CAISGGDGQIQHF. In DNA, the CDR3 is TGTGCCATCAGTGGGGGGGACGGCCAAATACAGCATTTT.

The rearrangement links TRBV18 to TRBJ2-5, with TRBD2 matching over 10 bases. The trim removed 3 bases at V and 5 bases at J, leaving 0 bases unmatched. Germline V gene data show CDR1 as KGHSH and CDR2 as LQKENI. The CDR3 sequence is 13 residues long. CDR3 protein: CASSPGLAETQYF. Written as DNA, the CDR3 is TGTGCCAGCTCACCGGGACTAGCGGAGACCCAGTACTTC. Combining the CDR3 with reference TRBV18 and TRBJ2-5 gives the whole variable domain NAGVMQNPRHLVRRRGQEARLRCSPMKGHSHVYWYRQLPEEGLKFMVYLQKENIIDESGMPKERFSAEFPKEGPSILRIQQVVRGDSAAYFCASSPGLAETQYFGPGTRLLVL.

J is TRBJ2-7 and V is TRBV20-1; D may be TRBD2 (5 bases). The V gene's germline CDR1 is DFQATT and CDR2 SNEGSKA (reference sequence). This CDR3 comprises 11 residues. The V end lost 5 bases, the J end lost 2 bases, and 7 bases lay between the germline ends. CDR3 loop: CSAPGTYEQYF. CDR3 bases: TGCAGTGCTCCCGGGACCTACGAGCAGTACTTC.

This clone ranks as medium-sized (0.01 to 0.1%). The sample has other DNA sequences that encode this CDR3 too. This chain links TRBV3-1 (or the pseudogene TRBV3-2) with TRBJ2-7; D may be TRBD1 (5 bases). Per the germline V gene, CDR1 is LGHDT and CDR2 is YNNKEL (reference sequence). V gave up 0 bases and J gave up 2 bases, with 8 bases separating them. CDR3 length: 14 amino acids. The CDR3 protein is CASSQDTGTYEQYF. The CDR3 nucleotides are TGTGCCAGCAGCCAAGATACAGGTACCTACGAGCAGTACTTC.

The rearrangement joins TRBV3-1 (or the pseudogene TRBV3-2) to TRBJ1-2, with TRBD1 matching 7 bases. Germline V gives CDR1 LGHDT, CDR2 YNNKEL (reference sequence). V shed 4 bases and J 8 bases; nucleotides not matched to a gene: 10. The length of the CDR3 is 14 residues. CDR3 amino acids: CASSPILGTAGYTF. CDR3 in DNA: TGTGCCAGCAGCCCCATACTTGGGACAGCCGGCTACACCTTC.

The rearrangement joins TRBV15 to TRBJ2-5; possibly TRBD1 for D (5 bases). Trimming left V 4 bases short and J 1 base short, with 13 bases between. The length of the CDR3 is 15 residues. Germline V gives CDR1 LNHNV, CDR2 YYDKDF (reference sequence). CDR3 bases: TGTGCCACCAGCAACTTAGACAGCTTCCAAGAGACCCAGTACTTC. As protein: CATSNLDSFQETQYF.

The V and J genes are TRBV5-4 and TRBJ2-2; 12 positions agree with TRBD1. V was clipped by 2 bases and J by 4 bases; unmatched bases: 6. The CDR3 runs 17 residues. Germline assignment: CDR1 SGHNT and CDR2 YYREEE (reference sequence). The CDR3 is CASSFFGTGGSTGELFF. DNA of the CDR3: TGTGCCAGCAGCTTTTTCGGGACAGGGGGCAGCACCGGGGAGCTGTTTTTT.

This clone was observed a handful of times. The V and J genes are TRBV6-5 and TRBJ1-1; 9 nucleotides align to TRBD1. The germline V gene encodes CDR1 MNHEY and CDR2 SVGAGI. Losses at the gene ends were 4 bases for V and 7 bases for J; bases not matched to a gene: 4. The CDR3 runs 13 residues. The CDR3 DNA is TGTGCCAGCAGTTTGGGACAGGGTAGTGAAGCTTTCTTT. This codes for CASSLGQGSEAFF.

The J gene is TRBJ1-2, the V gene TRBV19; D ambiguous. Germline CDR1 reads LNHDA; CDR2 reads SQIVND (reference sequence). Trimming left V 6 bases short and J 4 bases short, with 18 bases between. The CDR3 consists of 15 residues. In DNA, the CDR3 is TGTGCCAGTAGCACTCCCGAGGGAACGGTCTATGGCTACACCTTC. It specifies CASSTPEGTVYGYTF. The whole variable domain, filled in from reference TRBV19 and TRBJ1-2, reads DGGITQSPKYLFRKEGQNVTLSCEQNLNHDAMYWYRQDPGQGLRLIYYSQIVNDFQKGDIAEGYSVSREKKESFPLTVTSAQKNPTAFYLCASSTPEGTVYGYTFGSGTRLTVV.

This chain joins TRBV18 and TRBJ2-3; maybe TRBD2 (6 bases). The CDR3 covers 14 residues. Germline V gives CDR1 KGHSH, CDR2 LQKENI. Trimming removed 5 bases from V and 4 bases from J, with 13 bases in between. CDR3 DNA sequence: TGTGCCAGCTCATCTCCCGGGACTTCAGATACGCAGTATTTT. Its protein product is CASSSPGTSDTQYF.

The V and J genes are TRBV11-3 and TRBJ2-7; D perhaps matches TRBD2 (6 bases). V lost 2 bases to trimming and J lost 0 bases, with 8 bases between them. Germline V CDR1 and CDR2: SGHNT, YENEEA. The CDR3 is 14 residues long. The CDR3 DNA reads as TGTGCCAGCAGCTTATTGCGGGGCTCCTACGAGCAGTACTTC. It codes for CASSLLRGSYEQYF.

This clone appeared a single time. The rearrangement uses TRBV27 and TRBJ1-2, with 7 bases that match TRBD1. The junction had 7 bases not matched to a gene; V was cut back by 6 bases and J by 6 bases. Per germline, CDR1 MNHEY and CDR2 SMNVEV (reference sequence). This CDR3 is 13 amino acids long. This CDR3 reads CASSPDRRHGYTF. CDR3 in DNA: TGTGCCAGCAGCCCGGACAGGAGACATGGCTACACCTTC.

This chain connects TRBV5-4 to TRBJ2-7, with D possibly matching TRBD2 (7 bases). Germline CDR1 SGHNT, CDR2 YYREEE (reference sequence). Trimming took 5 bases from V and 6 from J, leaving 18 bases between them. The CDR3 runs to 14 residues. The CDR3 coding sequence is TGTGCCAGCAGTCCCGGGGAGGGGGGCCGCGAGCAGTACTTC. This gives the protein CASSPGEGGREQYF. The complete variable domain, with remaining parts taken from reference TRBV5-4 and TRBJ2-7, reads ETGVTQSPTHLIKTRGQQVTLRCSSQSGHNTVSWYQQALGQGPQFIFQYYREEENGRGNFPPRFSGLQFPNYSSELNVNALELDDSALYLCASSPGEGGREQYFGPGTRLTVT.

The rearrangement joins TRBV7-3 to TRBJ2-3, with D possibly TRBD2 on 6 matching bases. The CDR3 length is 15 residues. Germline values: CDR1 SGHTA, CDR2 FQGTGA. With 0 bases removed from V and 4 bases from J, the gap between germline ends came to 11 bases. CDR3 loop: CASSLTSGWADTQYF. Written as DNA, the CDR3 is TGTGCCAGCAGCTTAACTAGCGGCTGGGCAGATACGCAGTATTTT.

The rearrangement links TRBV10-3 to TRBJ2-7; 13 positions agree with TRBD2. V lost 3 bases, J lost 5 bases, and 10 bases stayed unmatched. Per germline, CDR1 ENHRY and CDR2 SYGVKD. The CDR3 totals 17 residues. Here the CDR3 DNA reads TGTGCCATCAGTGACCAGGGAGGGACTAGCGGGGATCACGAGCAGTACTTC. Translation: CAISDQGGTSGDHEQYF.

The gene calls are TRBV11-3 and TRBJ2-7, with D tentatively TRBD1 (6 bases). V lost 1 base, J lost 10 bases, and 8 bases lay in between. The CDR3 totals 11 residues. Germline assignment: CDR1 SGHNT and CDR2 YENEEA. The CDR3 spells CASSLGGLQYF. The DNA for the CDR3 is TGTGCCAGCAGCTTAGGGGGGCTTCAGTACTTC.

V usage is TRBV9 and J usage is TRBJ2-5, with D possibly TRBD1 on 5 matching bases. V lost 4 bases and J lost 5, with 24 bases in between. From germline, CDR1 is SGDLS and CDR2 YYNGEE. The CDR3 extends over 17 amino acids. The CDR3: CASSPVGSQGGWETQYF. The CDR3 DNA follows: TGTGCCAGCAGCCCAGTAGGTAGCCAGGGTGGTTGGGAGACCCAGTACTTC.

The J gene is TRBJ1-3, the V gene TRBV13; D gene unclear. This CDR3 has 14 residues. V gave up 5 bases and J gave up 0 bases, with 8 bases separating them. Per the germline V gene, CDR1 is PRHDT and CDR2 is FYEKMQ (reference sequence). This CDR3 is CASSTRGSGNTIYF. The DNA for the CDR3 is TGTGCCAGCAGCACTCGGGGCTCTGGAAACACCATATATTTT.

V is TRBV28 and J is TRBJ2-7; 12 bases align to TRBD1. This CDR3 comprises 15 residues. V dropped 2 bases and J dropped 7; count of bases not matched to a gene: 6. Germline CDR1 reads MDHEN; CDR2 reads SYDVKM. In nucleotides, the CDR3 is TGTGCCAGCAGTTTAACGGGACAGGGGGCGTTAGAGCAGTACTTC. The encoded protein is CASSLTGQGALEQYF.

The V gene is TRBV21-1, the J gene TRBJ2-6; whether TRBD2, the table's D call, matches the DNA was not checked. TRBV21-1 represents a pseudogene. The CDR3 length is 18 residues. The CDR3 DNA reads TGTGCCAGCGCCTCCCGGACTAGCGTCCTATCTGGGGCCAACGTCCTGACTTTC. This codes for CASASRTSVLSGANVLTF.

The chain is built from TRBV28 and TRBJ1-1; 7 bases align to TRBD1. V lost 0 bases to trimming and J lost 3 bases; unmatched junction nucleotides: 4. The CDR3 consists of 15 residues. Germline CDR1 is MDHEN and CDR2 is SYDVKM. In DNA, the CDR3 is TGTGCCAGCAGTTTATGGGGACAGAGGGACACTGAAGCTTTCTTT. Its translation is CASSLWGQRDTEAFF.

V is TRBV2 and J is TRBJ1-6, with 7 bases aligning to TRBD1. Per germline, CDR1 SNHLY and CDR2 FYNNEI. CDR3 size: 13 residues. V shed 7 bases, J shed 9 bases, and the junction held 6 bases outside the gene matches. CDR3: CASTGGLSSPLHF. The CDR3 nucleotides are TGTGCCAGCACAGGGGGTCTGAGTTCACCCCTCCACTTT.

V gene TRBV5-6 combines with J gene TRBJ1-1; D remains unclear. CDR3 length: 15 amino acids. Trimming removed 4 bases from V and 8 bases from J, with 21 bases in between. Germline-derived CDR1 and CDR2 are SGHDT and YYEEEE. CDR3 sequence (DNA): TGTGCCAGCAGCCCGGTGAGGGCGGGGATCGGAGAAGCTTTCTTT. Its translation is CASSPVRAGIGEAFF.

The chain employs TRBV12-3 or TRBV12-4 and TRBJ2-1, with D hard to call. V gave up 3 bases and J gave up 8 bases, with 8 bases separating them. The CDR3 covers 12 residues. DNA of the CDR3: TGTGCCAGCAGTTTTGCCGGGTATGAGCAGTTCTTC. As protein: CASSFAGYEQFF.

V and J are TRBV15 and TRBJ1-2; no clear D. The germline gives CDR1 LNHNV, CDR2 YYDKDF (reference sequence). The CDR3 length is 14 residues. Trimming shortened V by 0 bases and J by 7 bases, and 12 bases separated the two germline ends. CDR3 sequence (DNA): TGTGCCACCAGCAGAGATCGGGGTGTGGGTGGCTACACCTTC. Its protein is CATSRDRGVGGYTF.